Presented here are 29 T cell receptor beta chains from one specimen sequenced in a study of cytomegalovirus exposure and HLA in healthy donors. The method was immunoSEQ multiplex PCR; TCRdb's version includes in-frame clones alone and lacks a portion of them. The repertoire holds 150,000 to 200,000 clones, with around 96% as singletons. The sample taken for sequencing was PBMCs. The receptor set was obtained from a woman between 18 and 29 years old in good health and CMV-seronegative.

V is TRBV27 and J is TRBJ2-7; no firm D call. CDR3 length: 13 residues. The V end lost 4 bases, the J end lost 1 base, and 8 bases lay between the germline ends. The germline gives CDR1 MNHEY, CDR2 SMNVEV (reference sequence). The DNA of the CDR3 is TGTGCCAGCAGTTCAGACTTTTCCTACGAGCAGTACTTC. Protein product: CASSSDFSYEQYF.

The rearrangement joins TRBV10-3 to TRBJ2-5, with a weak D call TRBD2 (6 bases). Trimming took 5 bases from V and 2 from J, leaving 9 bases between them. Germline V CDR1 and CDR2: ENHRY, SYGVKD. The CDR3 is 13 amino acids. The CDR3 DNA sequence: TGTGCCATCAGTTACGGGGGACAAGAGACCCAGTACTTC. Translated: CAISYGGQETQYF.

This clone was seen just once. V is TRBV5-1 and J is TRBJ2-7; TRBD1 matches 8 bases. After removal of 2 bases from V and 1 base from J, the junction contained 8 bases not matched to a gene. The CDR3 is 16 amino acids. The V gene's germline CDR1 is SGHRS and CDR2 YFSETQ. The CDR3 protein is CASSFVQGEGSYEQYF. CDR3 nucleotides: TGCGCCAGCAGCTTCGTACAGGGGGAAGGTTCCTACGAGCAGTACTTC.

The V gene is TRBV7-2, the J gene TRBJ2-2; D not resolved. The length of the CDR3 is 13 residues. Looked up from germline, CDR1 is SGHTA and CDR2 is FQGNSA. V was shortened by 5 bases and J by 3 bases, with 7 bases between the two germline ends. The CDR3 protein is CASSHSYTGELFF. The CDR3 DNA is TGTGCCAGCAGCCACAGCTACACCGGGGAGCTGTTTTTT.

This chain joins TRBV2 and TRBJ2-3, with D possibly being TRBD2 (6 bases). Trimming pared 5 bases from V and 0 bases from J, leaving 12 bases between. Germline CDR1 SNHLY, CDR2 FYNNEI. This CDR3 has 15 amino acids. Written as DNA, the CDR3 is TGTGCCAGCAGTCGTGCTGGGACTAGCACAGATACGCAGTATTTT. This gives the protein CASSRAGTSTDTQYF.

V usage is TRBV18 and J usage is TRBJ2-7, with 9 bases lining up with TRBD1. CDR1 KGHSH and CDR2 LQKENI come from the germline V gene. The CDR3 covers 17 residues. The J segment lost 4 bases and the V segment lost 1 base, leaving 11 bases of the junction unmatched. CDR3 region: CASSPLVGTGPTYEQYF. The CDR3 DNA reads TGTGCCAGCTCACCACTGGTCGGGACAGGGCCAACTTACGAGCAGTACTTC.

The V call is TRBV4-2, the J call TRBJ1-6, with D unresolved. The CDR3 runs to 16 residues. The germline V gene has CDR1 LGHNA and CDR2 YNFKEQ. The V gene lost 0 bases and the J gene lost 9 bases, with 15 bases spanning the gap. This CDR3 is CASSQDEEPRGSPLHF. The CDR3 nucleotides are TGTGCCAGCAGCCAAGATGAGGAGCCCCGCGGTTCACCCCTCCACTTT.

The rearrangement joins TRBV5-1 to TRBJ2-3; tentatively, D is TRBD1 (6 bases). This CDR3 contains 15 residues. V lost 4 bases and J lost 3, with 15 bases in between. In germline, CDR1 is SGHRS, CDR2 YFSETQ. Here the CDR3 reads CASSRLDSFTDTQYF. The CDR3 DNA follows: TGCGCCAGCAGCCGCCTGGACAGCTTTACAGATACGCAGTATTTT.

CDR3 in amino acids: CSVAGGLNQPQHF. The CDR3 nucleotides are TGCAGCGTTGCGGGGGGCCTGAATCAGCCCCAGCATTTT. This chain links TRBV29-1 with TRBJ1-5, with D tentatively TRBD1 (6 bases). The CDR3 length is 13 residues. The V gene's germline CDR1 is SQVTM and CDR2 ANQGSEA. The V gene lost 4 bases and the J gene lost 4 bases, with 11 bases spanning the gap. Using reference TRBV29-1 and TRBJ1-5 for the parts outside the CDR3, the full variable domain is SAVISQKPSRDICQRGTSLTIQCQVDSQVTMMFWYRQQPGQSLTLIATANQGSEATYESGFVIDKFPISRPNLTFSTLTVSNMSPEDSSIYLCSVAGGLNQPQHFGDGTRLSIL.

The chain combines TRBV11-2 with TRBJ2-1; 8 nucleotides match TRBD2. CDR3 size: 15 residues. CDR1 SGHAT and CDR2 FQNNGV come from the germline V gene. V shed 1 base, J shed 2 bases, and the junction held 1 base outside the gene matches. CDR3 in DNA: TGTGCCAGCAGCTTAGTAGCGGGAACCTACAATGAGCAGTTCTTC. The encoded protein is CASSLVAGTYNEQFF.

The chain has TRBV4-1 and TRBJ2-1; a weak D match, TRBD2 (6 bases). This CDR3 has 13 residues. Deletions cut 1 base from V and 7 bases from J, with 8 bases between. Germline-derived CDR1 and CDR2 are MGHRA and YSYEKL. CDR3 sequence: CASSQAGDNEQFF. The CDR3 nucleotides read TGCGCCAGCAGCCAAGCGGGGGATAATGAGCAGTTCTTC.

V gene TRBV5-4 combines with J gene TRBJ2-7, with 8 bases lining up with TRBD2. V lost 4 bases to trimming and J lost 4 bases; unmatched junction nucleotides: 7. Looked up from germline, CDR1 is SGHNT and CDR2 is YYREEE (reference sequence). This CDR3 spans 14 amino acids. The CDR3 protein is CASSDERGRYEQYF. CDR3 nucleotides: TGTGCCAGCAGCGACGAGCGGGGGAGGTACGAGCAGTACTTC. The variable domain in full, completed from reference TRBV5-4 and TRBJ2-7, reads ETGVTQSPTHLIKTRGQQVTLRCSSQSGHNTVSWYQQALGQGPQFIFQYYREEENGRGNFPPRFSGLQFPNYSSELNVNALELDDSALYLCASSDERGRYEQYFGPGTRLTVT.

V is TRBV6-1 and J is TRBJ1-2, with TRBD1 matching over 10 bases. This CDR3 is built from 15 residues. Trimming removed 1 base from V and 4 bases from J; junction bases left unmatched: 3. Germline values: CDR1 MNHNS, CDR2 SASEGT. Here the CDR3 reads CASSEVWTGGYGYTF. For the CDR3, the DNA is TGTGCCAGCAGTGAAGTCTGGACAGGGGGCTATGGCTACACCTTC.

A single count supports this clone. J is TRBJ2-5 and V is TRBV5-6; 9 positions agree with TRBD2. Germline V gene data show CDR1 as SGHDT and CDR2 as YYEEEE. The CDR3 runs to 14 residues. V lost 2 bases, J lost 5 bases, and 4 bases stayed unmatched. CDR3 sequence (DNA): TGTGCCAGCAGCTTCCTAGCGGGGTGGGAGACCCAGTACTTC. The encoded protein is CASSFLAGWETQYF.

The chain carries TRBV6-5 and TRBJ1-3; perhaps TRBD1 as D (6 bases). The CDR3 length is 14 residues. Trimming left V 5 bases short and J 0 bases short, with 8 bases between. In germline, CDR1 is MNHEY, CDR2 SVGAGI. CDR3: CASSTGNSGNTIYF. Here the CDR3 DNA reads TGTGCCAGCAGTACAGGGAACTCTGGAAACACCATATATTTT.

The V gene is TRBV2, the J gene TRBJ2-1; TRBD2 aligns across 13 bases. CDR1 SNHLY and CDR2 FYNNEI come from the germline V gene. Trimming cost V 9 bases and J 0 bases; bases outside gene matches: 8. The length of the CDR3 is 17 residues. CDR3 nucleotides: TGTGCCAGAGACGGGACTAGCGGGACTAGCTCCTACAATGAGCAGTTCTTC. Translating gives CARDGTSGTSSYNEQFF.

The count of this clone is one. The chain couples TRBV7-6 to TRBJ2-7, with D tentatively TRBD2 (6 bases). Germline CDR1 SGHVS, CDR2 FNYEAQ. CDR3 length: 14 residues. Deletions cut 5 bases from V and 7 bases from J, with 18 bases between. The CDR3 region has the DNA TGTGCCAGCAGCCCTGAGCTGGGACTGGCAGAGCAGTACTTC. Translated, it gives CASSPELGLAEQYF.

This CDR3 reads CASSQGGGRGGRLTYEQYF. CDR3 coding DNA: TGCGCCAGCAGCCAAGGCGGGGGCCGGGGGGGACGCTTGACTTACGAGCAGTACTTC. V and J are TRBV4-1 and TRBJ2-7; 8 nucleotides match TRBD2. The germline CDR1 and CDR2 sequences are MGHRA and YSYEKL. The CDR3 is made up of 19 amino acids. V lost 1 base to trimming and J lost 4 bases; unmatched junction nucleotides: 18.

V is TRBV2 and J is TRBJ2-6, with D possibly being TRBD2 (5 bases). Deletions cut 8 bases from V and 2 bases from J, with 16 bases between. Per the germline V gene, CDR1 is SNHLY and CDR2 is FYNNEI. The CDR3 sequence is 16 residues long. For the CDR3, the DNA is TGTGCCAGCGCCTACCTGGGAGTAGCTGGGGCCAACGTCCTGACTTTC. Its translation is CASAYLGVAGANVLTF.

CDR3 in amino acids: CASGLRAGLGVSGNTIYF. DNA of the CDR3: TGTGCTAGTGGTTTGAGGGCAGGGCTTGGGGTCTCTGGAAACACCATATATTTT. This chain connects TRBV12-5 to TRBJ1-3; D may be TRBD1 (5 bases). This CDR3 region has 18 residues. Germline V lookup: CDR1 LGHNT, CDR2 FRNRAP. Trimming pared 2 bases from V and 0 bases from J, leaving 17 bases between.

In DNA form, the CDR3 reads TGTGCCAGTAGTTCCCCCCAGCGGAACAGGGGTTTATCTTTCTTT. It is translated as CASSSPQRNRGLSFF. The V gene is TRBV19, the J gene TRBJ1-1; TRBD1 aligns across 7 bases. There are 15 residues in the CDR3. With V trimmed by 5 bases and J by 12 bases, 18 bases remained unmatched. The germline V gene has CDR1 LNHDA and CDR2 SQIVND (reference sequence). Drawing the rest from reference TRBV19 and TRBJ1-1, the complete variable domain is DGGITQSPKYLFRKEGQNVTLSCEQNLNHDAMYWYRQDPGQGLRLIYYSQIVNDFQKGDIAEGYSVSREKKESFPLTVTSAQKNPTAFYLCASSSPQRNRGLSFFGQGTRLTVV.

The genes are TRBV9 and TRBJ2-1; 11 bases are shared with TRBD2. The CDR3 runs 16 residues. Germline lookup yields CDR1 SGDLS and CDR2 YYNGEE. J was trimmed by 2 bases and V by 0 bases; bases with no gene match: 1. Written as DNA, the CDR3 is TGTGCCAGCAGCGTAGTAGCGGGGGGGCCCTACAATGAGCAGTTCTTC. This gives the protein CASSVVAGGPYNEQFF.

The chain has TRBV18 and TRBJ2-1; 7 nucleotides line up with TRBD1. This CDR3 is 14 amino acids long. The trim removed 3 bases at V and 5 bases at J, leaving 4 bases unmatched. CDR1 and CDR2 from the germline V gene are KGHSH and LQKENI. The CDR3 region is CASSPSTGDNEQFF. In DNA form, the CDR3 reads TGTGCCAGCTCACCTTCAACAGGGGACAATGAGCAGTTCTTC.

This chain joins TRBV30 and TRBJ1-4; TRBD1 aligns across 7 bases. The CDR3 loop spans 15 amino acids. The ends lost 1 base at V and 8 bases at J; junction bases unmatched: 10. CDR1 is GTSNPN, CDR2 SVGIG, per germline (reference sequence). DNA of the CDR3: TGTGCCTGGAGTGGACTGACAGGGACTGGGGAAAAACTGTTTTTT. It is translated as CAWSGLTGTGEKLFF.

The chain couples TRBV6-1 to TRBJ1-6, with TRBD1 matching 9 bases. V shed 6 bases and J 8 bases; nucleotides not matched to a gene: 5. CDR1 and CDR2 (germline): MNHNS, SASEGT. The CDR3 spans 14 residues. CDR3 residues: CASSVGQGHSPLHF. Written as DNA, the CDR3 is TGTGCCAGCAGCGTTGGACAGGGGCATTCACCCCTCCACTTT.

The gene calls are TRBV4-3 and TRBJ1-1, with 10 bases that match TRBD1. The CDR3 loop spans 13 amino acids. V gave up 4 bases and J gave up 8 bases; unmatched junction bases: 4. The germline V gene encodes CDR1 LGHNA and CDR2 YSLEER. CDR3 sequence (DNA): TGCGCCAGCAGCCCCGGACAGGGGGGAGAAGCTTTCTTT. Residues: CASSPGQGGEAFF.

This clone appeared once. The CDR3: CASSLGRHNTQYF. In nucleotides, the CDR3 is TGTGCCAGCAGCTTAGGCCGTCACAATACGCAGTATTTT. The chain carries TRBV11-3 and TRBJ2-3; D is ambiguous. V gave up 1 base and J gave up 7 bases, with 9 bases separating them. This CDR3 is built from 13 residues. Per germline, CDR1 SGHNT and CDR2 YENEEA.

This chain links TRBV2 with TRBJ1-2, with a tentative D call TRBD1 (6 bases). Germline V gene sequence: CDR1 SNHLY, CDR2 FYNNEI. The CDR3 loop spans 14 amino acids. Trimming stripped 7 bases from V and 4 bases from J, with 16 bases between. CDR3 residues: CASTLDSEVYGYTF. The CDR3 DNA is TGTGCCAGCACCTTGGACAGTGAAGTCTATGGCTACACCTTC.

The chain has TRBV30 and TRBJ2-7; possible D gene TRBD1, 5 bases. Trimming removed 0 bases from V and 2 bases from J, with 17 bases in between. The CDR3 is made up of 16 amino acids. Germline loops: CDR1 GTSNPN, CDR2 SVGIG (reference sequence). In DNA, the CDR3 is TGTGCCTGGAGTGTTGGTTCCGCAGGGTCTACCTACGAGCAGTACTTC. Its translation: CAWSVGSAGSTYEQYF.